This T cell receptor beta chain was documented in a study of human T cells and chemical hapten exposure. TCRdb analysed the RACE reads with MiXCR anew, one entry per CDR3 protein. The sample has 80,000 to 95,000 distinct CDR3 sequences, 11% seen once. The CDR3 consists of 13 residues. Germline assignment: CDR1 SEHNR and CDR2 FQNEAQ (reference sequence). Trimming left V 2 bases short and J 6 bases short, with 11 bases between. This clonotype has more than one count but fewer than ten. Noted time point: patch test 2, 6 weeks after DPC sensitization. Treatment indicated: therapeutic diphenylcyclopropenone sensitization with weekly scalp DPC. Donors, patients with alopecia ranging from 18 to 70 years old and judged suitable for DPC, provided samples.

The sequence came from a man in his forties with alopecia areata. Some clones in this sample may be carry-over from other donors' samples. The chain carries TRBV7-9 and TRBJ2-7; D ambiguous. Material: whole blood, obtained in connection with sensitization to the hapten diphenylcyclopropenone (DPC). The CDR3 protein is CASSLLGSGEQYV. CDR3 sequence (DNA): TGTGCCAGCAGCTTATTGGGATCGGGCGAGCAGTACGTC.